The 3 T cell receptor beta chains in this list originate from one sample, sequenced in a study of PD-1 blockade in classical Hodgkin lymphoma. Each and every patient relapsed after autologous stem cell transplantation, and patients got differing brentuximab vedotin exposure. The assay was immunoSEQ multiplex PCR, and TCRdb's table has in-frame clones only and misses some. The sample records 50,000 to 85,000 clones, about 70% being singletons. Material: peripheral blood mononuclear cells (PBMCs), obtained before the second cycle of nivolumab. Every receptor here comes from a human donor with classical Hodgkin lymphoma.

Details on this clone: This may stem from a read error, because a much larger clone lies one nucleotide away. This chain uses TRBV2 with TRBJ1-5; the D gene is possibly TRBD1 (5 bases). Germline V gene sequence: CDR1 SNHLY, CDR2 FYNNEI. V was pared by 8 bases and J by 1 base, with 15 bases between. There are 15 residues in the CDR3. The CDR3 DNA reads as TGTGCCAGCGGACCGGGACTTTCGAGCAATCAGCCCCAGCATTTT. Amino acids: CASGPGLSSNQPQHF.

The chain joins TRBV9 to TRBJ2-1; 13 positions agree with TRBD2. CDR3 length: 15 amino acids. The germline V gene has CDR1 SGDLS and CDR2 YYNGEE. V was clipped by 4 bases and J by 8 bases; unmatched bases: 6. CDR3 amino acids: CASSHTGTSGDEQFF. The DNA of the CDR3 is TGTGCCAGCAGCCACACGGGGACTAGCGGGGATGAGCAGTTCTTC.

The V call is TRBV2, the J call TRBJ2-2; D uncertain. With 6 bases removed from V and 3 bases from J, the gap between germline ends came to 11 bases. The CDR3 is 14 residues long. The germline V gene has CDR1 SNHLY and CDR2 FYNNEI. CDR3 in DNA: TGTGCCAGCAGAGATGGGTCGTACACCGGGGAGCTGTTTTTT. Amino acids: CASRDGSYTGELFF.